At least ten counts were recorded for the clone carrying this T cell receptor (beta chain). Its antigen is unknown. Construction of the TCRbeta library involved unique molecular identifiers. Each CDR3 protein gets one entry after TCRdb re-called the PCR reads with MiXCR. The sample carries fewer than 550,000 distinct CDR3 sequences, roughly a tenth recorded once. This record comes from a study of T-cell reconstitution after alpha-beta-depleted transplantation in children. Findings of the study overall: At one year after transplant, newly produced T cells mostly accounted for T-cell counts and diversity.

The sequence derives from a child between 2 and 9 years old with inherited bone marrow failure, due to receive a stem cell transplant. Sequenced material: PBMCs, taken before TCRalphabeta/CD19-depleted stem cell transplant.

The CDR3 DNA reads TGCAGCGTTGCACAAGGAGAAGCTTTCTTT. Translating it yields CSVAQGEAFF. V and J are TRBV29-1 and TRBJ1-1, with D hard to call. This CDR3 region has 10 residues. V lost 4 bases and J 8 bases, leaving 8 bases between the germline ends. Germline V gives CDR1 SQVTM, CDR2 ANQGSEA.